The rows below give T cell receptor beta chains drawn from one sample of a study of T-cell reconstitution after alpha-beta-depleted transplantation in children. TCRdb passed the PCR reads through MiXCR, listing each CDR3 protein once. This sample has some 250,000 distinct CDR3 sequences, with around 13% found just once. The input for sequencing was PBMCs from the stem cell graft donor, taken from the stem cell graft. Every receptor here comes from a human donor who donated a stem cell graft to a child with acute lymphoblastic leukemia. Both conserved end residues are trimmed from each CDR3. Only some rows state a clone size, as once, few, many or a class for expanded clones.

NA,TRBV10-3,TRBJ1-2,AIRDDRLWGYT
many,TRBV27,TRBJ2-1,ASRRPRGRINEQF
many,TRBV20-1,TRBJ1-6,SARGPGRLYNSPLH
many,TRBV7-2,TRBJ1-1,ASSLARGFGTEAF
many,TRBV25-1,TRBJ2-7,ASSPYVSSGRNYEQY
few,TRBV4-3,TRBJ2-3,ASSQGQGSTDTQY
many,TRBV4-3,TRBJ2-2,ASSQDRIRAGQLF
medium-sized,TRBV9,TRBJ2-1,ASSISLVATSSYNEQF
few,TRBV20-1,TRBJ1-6,SAREGAGSSYNSPLH
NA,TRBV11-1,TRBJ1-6,ASSFREPSSYNSPLH
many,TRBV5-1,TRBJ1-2,ASSLGLDRGGDYGYT
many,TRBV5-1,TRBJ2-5,ASSLEAPVETQY
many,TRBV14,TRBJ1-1,ASSPTLMNTEAF
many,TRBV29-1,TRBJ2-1,SVVGSPRGSYNEQF
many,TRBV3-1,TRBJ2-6,ASSQDGYRGDGANVLT